The entry below describes one TCR beta chain. Participant reports of clinical history set cohort assignment. This sample is drawn from a study of blood T cell repertoires in COVID-19. Study-level background: The United States, Italy and Spain provided the acute and convalescent COVID-19 samples. Sources were T cells, B-cell-depleted T cells, or PBMCs; the material itself was cDNA or gDNA.

Trimming removed 4 bases from V and 4 bases from J, with 8 bases in between. The CDR3 loop spans 12 amino acids. In germline, CDR1 is MNHEY, CDR2 SVGEGT. Measured with immunoSEQ multiplex PCR; TCRdb has only the in-frame clones, and not every one. The sample holds about 190,000 clones, approximately 79% seen once. The sample comprised PBMCs or T cells enriched from blood (not recorded which). The receptor's source is a woman aged 60-75 years with acute COVID-19. The chain couples TRBV6-2 or TRBV6-3 to TRBJ2-7; D not certain. CDR3 DNA sequence: TGTGCCAGCAGTTCCTCGGAGTACGAGCAGTACGTC. Amino acid sequence: CASSSSEYEQYV.